The following is a TCR beta chain sequence with its context. The germline V and J ends were trimmed by 10 bases and 0 bases, with 15 bases remaining between them. Germline V gene lookup returns CDR1 ENHRY and CDR2 SYGVKD. This CDR3 has 14 amino acids. This entry belongs to a study of blood T cell repertoires in COVID-19. As for the study in general: COVID-19 samples collected from the United States, Italy and Spain covered acute and convalescent phases.

Authors' processing steps: Scientists estimated how many nucleated cells there were by amplifying reference gene primers. Produced via immunoSEQ multiplex PCR; TCRdb's table is partial and in-frame only. Clone size and the V and J calls come from that table; the DNA yielded D and trimming. Here the sample spans some 290,000 clones, approximately 87% being singletons. The chain carries TRBV10-3 and TRBJ2-5; weak D call: TRBD1 (5 bases). The origin of this receptor is a woman aged 30 to 39 with COVID-19, enrolled during active disease. Source material: peripheral blood. The CDR3: CATRQGPNQETQYF. CDR3 sequence (DNA): TGTGCCACCCGGCAGGGCCCAAACCAAGAGACCCAGTACTTC.